The clone carrying this T cell receptor (beta chain) was detected many times. Its antigen is currently unknown. The data derive from a study of T cell repertoires in cytomegalovirus infection. Across the study: HLA-C-restricted CMV epitopes, recently identified, and well-studied HLA-B-restricted ones were used by the study. In public TCR beta signatures, there were indications of both CMV infection and matching HLA type.

Study findings and constraints: The study found HLA-C-restricted CMV-specific TCR beta clonotypes dominating the ex vivo response. CMV carriers with the relevant HLA were identified by cumulative public TCR beta family frequency.

From the reads, TCRdb called clonotypes with MiXCR, one entry per CDR3 protein. Of just under 500,000 distinct CDR3 sequences in the sample, 30% to 35% were seen once. This CDR3 has 16 residues. Germline CDR1 and CDR2: MNHNS and SASEGT. The V gene end was trimmed by 5 bases and the J gene end by 5 bases; junction bases not matched to a gene: 13. The source of this sequence is a human donor in good health (CMV status not recorded). Some clones in this sample may be carry-over from other donors' samples. The chain uses TRBV6-1 and TRBJ1-2; TRBD1 matches at 8 bases. The sequenced sample was cultured PBMCs, obtained from culture after CMV antigen stimulation. The CDR3 region has the DNA TGTGCCAGCAGTCCGGGACAGGACCAACTCGCGTATGGCTACACCTTC. This encodes CASSPGQDQLAYGYTF.